The 8 T cell receptor beta chains below come from one sample, sequenced in a study of OX40 agonist ivuxolimab in advanced cancers. Sequencing was performed with immunoSEQ multiplex PCR; in TCRdb, only in-frame clones are kept and a portion is missing. Of around 62,000 clones in the sample, about 91% were seen once. The source material was CD4+ or CD8+ T cells sorted from blood, sampled in a trial of the OX40 agonist ivuxolimab. These receptor sequences come from an adult with an advanced solid tumor such as melanoma, head and neck, liver or kidney cancer.

V usage is TRBV12-5 and J usage is TRBJ2-1, with TRBD1 identical over 7 bases. J lost 4 bases, V lost 6 bases, and 9 bases had no gene match. Germline V CDR1 and CDR2: LGHNT, FRNRAP. The CDR3 loop spans 15 amino acids. CDR3 sequence (DNA): TGTGCTAGTGGCTCGGGACAGCTAGCATACAATGAGCAGTTCTTC. This translates into CASGSGQLAYNEQFF.

J is TRBJ2-2 and V is TRBV27; 12 nucleotides match TRBD1. Germline loops: CDR1 MNHEY, CDR2 SMNVEV (reference sequence). The trim removed 5 bases at V and 7 bases at J, leaving 11 bases unmatched. The CDR3 covers 17 residues. In DNA form, the CDR3 reads TGTGCCAGCAGTGTAGGGACAGGGGGCGGGTACGACGGGGAGCTGTTTTTT. Residues: CASSVGTGGGYDGELFF.

The chain has TRBV28 and TRBJ2-6; 7 positions agree with TRBD1. The CDR3 consists of 18 residues. CDR1 and CDR2 (germline): MDHEN, SYDVKM. The junction had 11 bases not matched to a gene; V was cut back by 6 bases and J by 0 bases. CDR3 protein: CASSPQGVLISGANVLTF. For the CDR3, the DNA is TGTGCCAGCAGCCCCCAGGGGGTATTAATCTCTGGGGCCAACGTCCTGACTTTC. Full variable domain (missing parts from reference TRBV28 and TRBJ2-6): DVKVTQSSRYLVKRTGEKVFLECVQDMDHENMFWYRQDPGLGLRLIYFSYDVKMKEKGDIPEGYSVSREKKERFSLILESASTNQTSMYLCASSPQGVLISGANVLTFGAGSRLTVL.

This rearrangement joins TRBV6-1 to TRBJ1-4; perhaps TRBD1 as D (6 bases). This CDR3 has 12 amino acids. The V end lost 3 bases, the J end lost 15 bases, and 14 bases lay between the germline ends. CDR1 and CDR2 (germline): MNHNS, SASEGT. In nucleotides, the CDR3 is TGTGCCAGCAGTGATCCAGGGGAGAACATGTTTTTT. It is translated as CASSDPGENMFF.

CDR3 DNA: TGTGCCTCTGAGGGGAACTATGGCTACACCTTC. It translates to CASEGNYGYTF. The rearrangement uses TRBV6-5 and TRBJ1-2; a weak D match, TRBD1 (5 bases). The CDR3 has 11 residues. Looked up from germline, CDR1 is MNHEY and CDR2 is SVGAGI. V was pared by 11 bases and J by 2 bases, with 9 bases between.

This clone has more than one count but fewer than ten. The chain carries TRBV2 and TRBJ1-5; 7 bases are shared with TRBD1. The length of the CDR3 is 18 residues. The germline V gene encodes CDR1 SNHLY and CDR2 FYNNEI. The junction had 13 bases not matched to a gene; V was cut back by 5 bases and J by 0 bases. The CDR3 loop reads CASSLRDSLPYSNQPQHF. CDR3 in DNA: TGTGCCAGCAGTCTAAGGGACAGCTTACCCTATAGCAATCAGCCCCAGCATTTT. The full variable domain, completed using reference TRBV2 and TRBJ1-5, is EPEVTQTPSHQVTQMGQEVILRCVPISNHLYFYWYRQILGQKVEFLVSFYNNEISEKSEIFDDQFSVERPDGSNFTLKIRSTKLEDSAMYFCASSLRDSLPYSNQPQHFGDGTRLSIL.

This clone appeared a few times. V usage is TRBV4-1 and J usage is TRBJ1-5; no clear D gene. The germline V and J ends were trimmed by 1 base and 0 bases, with 13 bases remaining between them. CDR3 length: 17 residues. CDR1 is MGHRA, CDR2 YSYEKL, per germline. This CDR3 is CASSQVDMGFSNQPQHF. Written as DNA, the CDR3 is TGCGCCAGCAGCCAAGTTGATATGGGGTTTAGCAATCAGCCCCAGCATTTT.

The chain couples TRBV5-6 to TRBJ2-7, with TRBD1 identical over 9 bases. The CDR3 is made up of 15 amino acids. Germline-derived CDR1 and CDR2 are SGHDT and YYEEEE. V was clipped by 4 bases and J by 7 bases; unmatched bases: 12. The CDR3 is CASSGTDRGGWEQYF. The CDR3 nucleotides are TGTGCCAGCAGCGGCACGGACAGGGGAGGGTGGGAGCAGTACTTC.